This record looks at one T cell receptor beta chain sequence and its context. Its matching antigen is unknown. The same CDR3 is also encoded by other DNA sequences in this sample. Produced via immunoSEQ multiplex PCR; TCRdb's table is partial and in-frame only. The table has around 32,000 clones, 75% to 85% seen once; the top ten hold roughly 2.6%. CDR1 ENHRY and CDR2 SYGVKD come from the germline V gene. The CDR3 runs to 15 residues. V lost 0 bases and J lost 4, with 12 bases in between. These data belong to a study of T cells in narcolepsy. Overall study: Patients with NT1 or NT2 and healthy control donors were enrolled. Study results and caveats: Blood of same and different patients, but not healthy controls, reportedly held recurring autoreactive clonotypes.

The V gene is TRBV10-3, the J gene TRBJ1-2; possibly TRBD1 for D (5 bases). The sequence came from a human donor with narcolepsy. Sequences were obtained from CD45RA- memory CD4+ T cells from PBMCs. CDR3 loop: CAISESRGLSYGYTF. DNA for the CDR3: TGTGCCATCAGTGAGTCAAGGGGTCTCTCCTATGGCTACACCTTC.